Listed below are T cell receptor beta chains from one sample, sequenced in a study of identical twins. In TCRdb, the 5' RACE reads were re-called with MiXCR into one record per CDR3 protein. The sample contains about 240,000 distinct CDR3 sequences, 10% of which appear only once. Material: memory T cells sorted from blood. The receptors originated from a man between 45 and 60 years old in good health. CDR3s include the opening cysteine and the closing phenylalanine or tryptophan. D genes are given only for firm matches.

>-|TRBV20-1
CSARDRGEGDTQYF
>-|TRBV4-3
CASSQNDRRRSEQYF
>-|TRBV20-1
CSASWRDQFF
>-|TRBV7-9
CASSLHNQPQHF
>-|TRBV27
CASSLASMNTEAFF
>TRBD1|TRBV7-9
CASSPGTANYGYTF
>TRBD2|TRBV7-6
CASCLGPAGQGNEQFF
>TRBD1|TRBV27
CASSLNQQGRNTEAFF
>TRBD1|TRBV19
CASRGTGVTGELFF
>-|TRBV2
CASNRASDADTQYF
>-|TRBV7-2
CASSLVRGGFTDTQYF
>-|TRBV28
CASSPTGWGEKTQYF
>-|TRBV19
CASSIMASQPQHF
>-|TRBV20-1
CSAKGGGLRSYNEQFF
>TRBD2|TRBV6-2/TRBV6-3
CASSYGRARYEQYF
>-|TRBV5-4
CASSSFTRAPDTQYF
>-|TRBV10-3
CAISTGTRETQYF
>-|TRBV3-1
CASSQVAAARGELFF
>-|TRBV20-1
CSARRTEYEQYF
>TRBD1|TRBV5-1
CASSSGTAAEKLFF
>-|TRBV10-3
CAISGNSEVYGYTF
>TRBD1|TRBV5-6
CASSFWTGAPETQYF
>-|TRBV6-1
CASSEMSSYNSPLHF
>-|TRBV6-2/TRBV6-3
CASAERNQPQHF
>TRBD1|TRBV14
CASSQETGGWYEQYF
>-|TRBV7-2
CASSLAGGGQPQHF
>-|TRBV29-1
CSVETLGDTQYF
>TRBD2|TRBV7-2
CASSSGLAGAYNEQFF
>TRBD1|TRBV20-1
CSARDNRGNSPLHF